The 27 T cell receptor beta chains presented below share a single source sample, sequenced in a study of blood T cell repertoires in COVID-19. Produced via immunoSEQ multiplex PCR; TCRdb's table is partial and in-frame only. The repertoire holds roughly 220,000 clones, with around four fifths as singletons. The material sequenced was peripheral blood. The receptor source for this set is a man aged 25-45 years with active or convalescent COVID-19.

This clone was detected once. The chain is built from TRBV6-6 and TRBJ2-5; no definite D call. The CDR3 runs 12 residues. CDR1 MNHNY and CDR2 SVGAGI come from the germline V gene (reference sequence). Deletions cut 2 bases from V and 5 bases from J, with 6 bases between. The CDR3 DNA reads TGTGCCAGCAGTTACCCGAGGGAGACCCAGTACTTC. Translated, it gives CASSYPRETQYF.

For this clone: One end of the junction fails to match germline, which may point to a read error. V gene TRBV2 combines with J gene TRBJ1-2; D is ambiguous. The CDR3 length is 10 residues. Per germline, CDR1 SNHLY and CDR2 FYNNEI. CDR3 loop: CASSEAQFQF. In DNA form, the CDR3 reads TGTGCCAGCAGTGAAGCGCAGTTCCAGTTC. Full variable domain (outside the CDR3, taken from reference TRBV2 and TRBJ1-2): EPEVTQTPSHQVTQMGQEVILRCVPISNHLYFYWYRQILGQKVEFLVSFYNNEISEKSEIFDDQFSVERPDGSNFTLKIRSTKLEDSAMYFCASSEAQFQFGSGTRLTVV.

The chain uses TRBV28 and TRBJ2-5, with D tentatively TRBD2 (6 bases). V was shortened by 8 bases and J by 2 bases, with 18 bases between the two germline ends. The CDR3 covers 15 residues. Germline CDR1 MDHEN, CDR2 SYDVKM. The CDR3: CASGQGTLHQETQYF. CDR3 sequence (DNA): TGTGCCAGCGGCCAAGGGACTCTTCATCAAGAGACCCAGTACTTC.

The chain uses TRBV2 and TRBJ2-7; 10 bases map to TRBD1. Germline values: CDR1 SNHLY, CDR2 FYNNEI. This CDR3 is built from 14 residues. V trimming: 4 bases; J trimming: 4 bases; junction bases outside the gene matches: 4. This chain's CDR3 is CASSGDRGPYEQYF. The CDR3 DNA sequence: TGTGCCAGCAGTGGAGACAGGGGGCCTTACGAGCAGTACTTC.

This chain connects TRBV2 to TRBJ1-2; 7 bases line up with TRBD1. The germline CDR1 and CDR2 sequences are SNHLY and FYNNEI. This CDR3 spans 15 amino acids. V gave up 1 base and J gave up 4 bases; unmatched junction bases: 6. CDR3 sequence reads: CASSEGQGNRYGYTF. The CDR3 nucleotides read TGTGCCAGCAGTGAAGGACAGGGAAATCGCTATGGCTACACCTTC.

The chain links TRBV7-8 to TRBJ2-7; tentative D call: TRBD2 (5 bases). Germline values: CDR1 SGHVS, CDR2 FQNEAQ. CDR3 length equals 13 residues. The V end was cut by 4 bases, the J end by 2 bases, with 9 bases between. The CDR3 coding sequence is TGTGCCAGCAGCTCCGGGGTCACCTACGAGCAGTACTTC. Amino acid sequence: CASSSGVTYEQYF.

V and J are TRBV19 and TRBJ2-5; 8 bases are a match to TRBD2. CDR1 and CDR2 (germline): LNHDA, SQIVND (reference sequence). Trimming took 1 base from V and 1 from J; bases not matched to a gene: 2. The CDR3 length is 15 residues. CDR3 protein: CASSIVAGIQETQYF. The CDR3 coding sequence is TGTGCCAGTAGTATAGTAGCGGGGATCCAAGAGACCCAGTACTTC. Full variable domain (remainder filled in from reference TRBV19 and TRBJ2-5): DGGITQSPKYLFRKEGQNVTLSCEQNLNHDAMYWYRQDPGQGLRLIYYSQIVNDFQKGDIAEGYSVSREKKESFPLTVTSAQKNPTAFYLCASSIVAGIQETQYFGPGTRLLVL.

This sequence joins TRBV6-5 and TRBJ1-2; 9 nucleotides agree with TRBD1. J lost 8 bases, V lost 4 bases, and 5 bases had no gene match. CDR1 is MNHEY and CDR2 is SVGAGI in the germline V gene. The CDR3 is 13 residues long. This chain's CDR3 is CASSSGTGKGYTF. CDR3 DNA sequence: TGTGCCAGCAGTTCCGGGACAGGGAAGGGCTACACCTTC.

This clone has just a few counts. The chain joins TRBV4-1 to TRBJ2-6; D call uncertain. This CDR3 is built from 16 residues. V dropped 4 bases and J dropped 2 bases, with 12 bases sitting between them. Germline V gives CDR1 MGHRA, CDR2 YSYEKL. The CDR3 nucleotides are TGCGCCAGCAGCCGCGAAGCCACCCCTGGGGCCAACGTCCTGACTTTC. It translates to CASSREATPGANVLTF.

This clone has a handful of counts. The chain combines TRBV27 with TRBJ2-3, with 8 nucleotides matching TRBD2. Trimming removed 2 bases from V and 2 bases from J; junction bases left unmatched: 9. The length of the CDR3 is 17 residues. In germline, CDR1 is MNHEY, CDR2 SMNVEV (reference sequence). DNA of the CDR3: TGTGCCAGCAGTTTAAGTTGGCGGGGGGCCCTCACAGATACGCAGTATTTT. Protein product: CASSLSWRGALTDTQYF.

The chain couples TRBV7-6 to TRBJ2-5; a possible D gene is TRBD1 (5 bases). V dropped 0 bases and J dropped 5 bases, with 16 bases sitting between them. This CDR3 region has 16 residues. Per the germline V gene, CDR1 is SGHVS and CDR2 is FNYEAQ. In nucleotides, the CDR3 is TGTGCCAGCAGCTTAGCGGGGCGTTCGGGTGTGGAGACCCAGTACTTC. It encodes CASSLAGRSGVETQYF.

The chain joins TRBV11-2 to TRBJ2-2, with 10 bases fitting TRBD1. Germline values: CDR1 SGHAT, CDR2 FQNNGV. V was clipped by 4 bases and J by 6 bases; unmatched bases: 8. The CDR3 extends over 16 amino acids. CDR3 nucleotides: TGTGCCAGCAGCTCAGGAGCCGGGACAGGGGCCGGGGAGCTGTTTTTT. Translation gives CASSSGAGTGAGELFF. The whole variable domain, remainder taken from reference TRBV11-2 and TRBJ2-2, is EAGVAQSPRYKIIEKRQSVAFWCNPISGHATLYWYQQILGQGPKLLIQFQNNGVVDDSQLPKDRFSAERLKGVDSTLKIQPAKLEDSAVYLCASSSGAGTGAGELFFGEGSRLTVL.

This clone was seen a single time. The chain joins TRBV30 to TRBJ2-7; D unclear. This CDR3 spans 11 amino acids. Trimming removed 5 bases from V and 4 bases from J, with 9 bases in between. Germline V lookup: CDR1 GTSNPN, CDR2 SVGIG (reference sequence). The CDR3 loop is CAWGRWYEQYF. CDR3 sequence (DNA): TGTGCCTGGGGGCGGTGGTACGAGCAGTACTTC.

This clone was seen only a few times. The V gene is TRBV7-2, the J gene TRBJ2-7, with D hard to call. There are 13 residues in the CDR3. The ends were cut back, 2 bases at V and 3 bases at J, with 8 bases in the middle. Germline V gene sequence: CDR1 SGHTA, CDR2 FQGNSA. The CDR3 DNA follows: TGTGCCAGCAGCTTAACCCATAGCTACGAGCAGTACTTC. Translation gives CASSLTHSYEQYF.

The chain uses TRBV6-5 and TRBJ1-2; 9 nucleotides line up with TRBD1. The CDR3 loop spans 14 amino acids. Germline CDR1 reads MNHEY; CDR2 reads SVGAGI. V was pared by 0 bases and J by 8 bases, with 4 bases of the junction left unmatched. For the CDR3, the DNA is TGTGCCAGCAGTTACTCCGGACAGGGGCAGGGCTACACCTTC. Its translation: CASSYSGQGQGYTF.

The CDR3 reads CAWALQGGGGYTF. The DNA of the CDR3 is TGTGCCTGGGCCCTTCAGGGGGGAGGCGGCTACACCTTC. The V gene is TRBV30, the J gene TRBJ1-2; TRBD1 aligns across 7 bases. Germline assignment: CDR1 GTSNPN and CDR2 SVGIG (reference sequence). The CDR3 extends over 13 amino acids. V lost 5 bases, J lost 8 bases, and 11 bases stayed unmatched.

The chain uses TRBV10-2 and TRBJ2-7, with TRBD1 matching over 7 bases. Germline CDR1 and CDR2: WSHSY and SAAADI. The CDR3 has 12 residues. V lost 5 bases, J lost 5 bases, and 3 bases stayed unmatched. This chain's CDR3 is CASSRQGHEQYF. The CDR3 DNA reads as TGCGCCAGCAGTCGACAGGGCCACGAGCAGTACTTC.

The sample holds a few counts of this clone. This sequence joins TRBV28 and TRBJ2-7, with D tentatively TRBD1 (6 bases). Germline V gene data show CDR1 as MDHEN and CDR2 as SYDVKM. The CDR3 has 12 residues. With 3 bases removed from V and 6 bases from J, the gap between germline ends came to 9 bases. In nucleotides, the CDR3 is TGTGCCAGCAGTTTTTTAGGGGGCGAGCAGTACTTC. Protein: CASSFLGGEQYF.

The V and J genes are TRBV18 and TRBJ1-3, with 9 bases matching TRBD1. The CDR3 loop spans 16 amino acids. With 2 bases clipped from V and 7 bases from J, the junction kept 9 bases outside the gene matches. Per the germline V gene, CDR1 is KGHSH and CDR2 is LQKENI. This CDR3 reads CASSPIQGAGWNTIYF. As DNA, the CDR3 is TGTGCCAGCTCACCAATACAGGGGGCAGGCTGGAACACCATATATTTT.

The V call is TRBV5-1, the J call TRBJ1-6, with 9 bases fitting TRBD1. Trimming at V came to 4 bases and at J to 10 bases, leaving 12 bases not matched to a gene. Germline V CDR1 and CDR2: SGHRS, YFSETQ. CDR3 size: 16 residues. CDR3 coding DNA: TGCGCCAGCAGCCACCAGGACAGGGGAATCGGATCACCCCTCCACTTT. Protein: CASSHQDRGIGSPLHF.

The V call is TRBV7-9, the J call TRBJ1-5; tentatively, D is TRBD1 (5 bases). The germline V and J ends were trimmed by 0 bases and 2 bases, with 11 bases remaining between them. CDR3 length: 16 residues. Germline V CDR1 and CDR2: SEHNR, FQNEAQ (reference sequence). This chain's CDR3 is CASSLAGQTRNQPQHF. The CDR3 bases are TGTGCCAGCAGCTTAGCGGGGCAGACACGCAATCAGCCCCAGCATTTT.

The chain couples TRBV2 to TRBJ2-7; 8 bases agree with TRBD1. Germline V lookup: CDR1 SNHLY, CDR2 FYNNEI. J gave up 4 bases and V 4 bases, and 6 bases lay outside the gene matches. The CDR3 is made up of 14 amino acids. DNA of the CDR3: TGTGCCAGCAGTGTACAGGGGGATCATTACGAGCAGTACTTC. It codes for CASSVQGDHYEQYF.

The chain uses TRBV18 and TRBJ2-3, with 9 positions matching TRBD1. Germline V lookup: CDR1 KGHSH, CDR2 LQKENI. Losses at the gene ends were 4 bases for V and 4 bases for J; bases not matched to a gene: 12. The CDR3 has 17 residues. CDR3 amino acids: CASSLQRDRAIADTQYF. In nucleotides, the CDR3 is TGTGCCAGCTCACTACAACGGGACAGGGCCATTGCAGATACGCAGTATTTT. Full variable domain (missing parts from reference TRBV18 and TRBJ2-3): NAGVMQNPRHLVRRRGQEARLRCSPMKGHSHVYWYRQLPEEGLKFMVYLQKENIIDESGMPKERFSAEFPKEGPSILRIQQVVRGDSAAYFCASSLQRDRAIADTQYFGPGTRLTVL.

This chain connects TRBV30 to TRBJ1-1; D perhaps matches TRBD1 (5 bases). V was shortened by 1 base and J by 10 bases, with 16 bases between the two germline ends. The length of the CDR3 is 13 residues. CDR1 and CDR2 from the germline V gene are GTSNPN and SVGIG (reference sequence). The chain's CDR3 is CAWSAAGLGVAFF. Here the CDR3 DNA reads TGTGCCTGGAGTGCCGCGGGACTTGGGGTAGCTTTCTTT.

The chain combines TRBV5-4 with TRBJ1-2; TRBD1 might be the D (5 bases). The ends were cut back, 2 bases at V and 9 bases at J, with 14 bases in the middle. This CDR3 spans 13 amino acids. The V gene's germline CDR1 is SGHNT and CDR2 YYREEE (reference sequence). The CDR3 is CASSFSPEGRYTF. The CDR3 DNA sequence: TGTGCCAGCAGCTTTTCCCCGGAGGGGCGCTACACCTTC.

The chain uses TRBV7-3 and TRBJ2-3; TRBD2 matches at 7 bases. Losses at the gene ends were 5 bases for V and 6 bases for J; bases not matched to a gene: 8. The CDR3 length is 14 residues. In germline, CDR1 is SGHTA, CDR2 FQGTGA. CDR3 sequence (DNA): TGTGCCAGCAGCCCCCGGGACTACCCGGATACGCAGTATTTT. Protein product: CASSPRDYPDTQYF.

In this sample, this clone turned up once. The rearrangement links TRBV5-8 to TRBJ2-1, with 9 bases fitting TRBD1. Germline CDR1 is SGHTS and CDR2 is YDEGEE. The V and J ends lost 1 base and 9 bases, in that order; junction bases with no gene match: 11. This CDR3 spans 16 amino acids. The CDR3, as DNA: TGTGCCAGCAGCTTGCCGGGGGACAGGGTCTCGGGTGAGCAGTTCTTC. Its protein product is CASSLPGDRVSGEQFF.